The clone carrying this TCR beta chain was observed a handful of times. What it binds is unknown. For TCR, cDNA came from 5'RACE template switching, which added a universal primer site and UMIs. From the 5' RACE reads, TCRdb called clonotypes with MiXCR, one entry per CDR3 protein. The table records 320,000 or so distinct CDR3 sequences, roughly 8.4% of them present only once. This record comes from a study of T cells after yellow fever vaccination. The overall study: Fractions low in cell number were prepared with SMART-Seq v4 Ultra Low Input. Study-wide findings and caveats: Abundant contaminating clonotypes from the bulk population could appear in FACS-sorted repertoires.

There are 15 residues in the CDR3. Germline lookup yields CDR1 SGHNT and CDR2 YYREEE (reference sequence). The V end lost 1 base, the J end lost 2 bases, and 11 bases lay between the germline ends. Specimen: PBMCs, collected roughly seven weeks after the first yellow fever vaccination. This clonotype was obtained from a man aged 18 to 29 who received the YFV17D yellow fever vaccine. The chain combines TRBV5-4 with TRBJ2-3; tentative D call: TRBD2 (6 bases). The CDR3 DNA reads TGTGCCAGCAGCTTGACTAGCACAAACACAGATACGCAGTATTTT. As protein: CASSLTSTNTDTQYF.